The rows below give T cell receptor beta chains drawn from one sample of a study of CD4+ T cells in melanoma. The assay was immunoSEQ multiplex PCR, and TCRdb's table has in-frame clones only and misses some. The sample contains under 20,000 clones, around four fifths of which appear only once. The specimen sequenced was cells from a culture (not recorded whether cultured in vitro). All receptors derive from a human donor with melanoma. Both conserved end residues are part of each CDR3. D genes are given only for firm matches. The size field is filled for only some rows; it gives once, few, many or a size class.

TRBJ1-5,-,TRBV6-1,-,CASSRGMGLAQPQHF,TGTGCCAGCAGCCGTGGCATGGGGCTGGCTCAGCCCCAGCATTTT
TRBJ2-3,-,TRBV19,TRBD2,CASSKKAGLAGLTDTQYF,TGTGCCAGTAGTAAAAAGGCGGGACTAGCGGGCCTCACAGATACGCAGTATTTT
TRBJ1-4,-,TRBV10-2,-,CASRDSSMEKLFF,TGCGCCAGCAGAGACAGCAGCATGGAAAAACTGTTTTTT
TRBJ2-6,-,TRBV18,-,CASSPVDSGANVLTF,TGTGCCAGCTCACCCGTGGACTCTGGGGCCAACGTCCTGACTTTC
TRBJ1-1,-,TRBV7-3,-,CASSLVGGNTEAFF,TGTGCCAGCAGCTTGGTCGGGGGGAACACTGAAGCTTTCTTT
TRBJ2-5,-,TRBV10-2,TRBD2,CASKSGGARETQYF,TGCGCCAGCAAGAGCGGGGGGGCCCGAGAGACCCAGTACTTC
TRBJ1-2,-,TRBV7-9,-,CASSFENYGYTF,TGTGCCAGCAGCTTTGAGAACTATGGCTACACCTTC
TRBJ2-1,few,TRBV7-7,-,CASSSSEGNEQFF,TGTGCCAGCAGCTCGTCCGAGGGGAATGAGCAGTTCTTC
TRBJ1-1,once,TRBV10-3,TRBD1,CALRTGMNTEAFF,TGTGCCTTGAGGACAGGGATGAACACTGAAGCTTTCTTT
TRBJ2-1,-,TRBV2,TRBD2,CASSEFGGASTNEQFF,TGTGCCAGCAGTGAGTTCGGGGGGGCTTCAACCAATGAGCAGTTCTTC
TRBJ1-1,medium-sized,TRBV7-9,-,CASSLSLSEAFF,TGTGCCAGCAGCTTATCCCTTAGTGAAGCTTTCTTT
TRBJ1-5,-,TRBV6-1,TRBD1,CASSEGWGTGGLYSNQPQHF,TGTGCCAGCAGTGAAGGTTGGGGGACAGGTGGATTATATAGCAATCAGCCCCAGCATTTT
TRBJ2-5,once,TRBV5-5,-,CASRDSSWTQYF,TGTGCCAGCAGGGACAGTTCTTGGACCCAGTACTTC
TRBJ2-3,-,TRBV27,-,CASTPEWGSPSTDTQYF,TGTGCCAGCACCCCGGAGTGGGGTTCTCCTAGCACAGATACGCAGTATTTT
TRBJ2-3,-,TRBV11-2,-,CASSSFWDTQYF,TGTGCCAGCAGCTCCTTTTGGGATACGCAGTATTTT
TRBJ1-5,-,TRBV27,-,CASSLSMGNQPQHF,TGTGCCAGCAGTTTGAGTATGGGGAATCAGCCCCAGCATTTT
TRBJ2-7,once,TRBV6-9,TRBD2,CASSSSGGYEQYF,TGTGCCAGCAGTTCTAGCGGCGGATACGAGCAGTACTTC
TRBJ1-3,once,TRBV7-8,-,CASSPEGVTIYF,TGTGCCAGCAGCCCGGAGGGGGTCACCATATATTTT
TRBJ1-4,-,TRBV15,TRBD1,CATNTPSGTGREKLFF,TGTGCCACCAATACCCCATCCGGGACAGGGCGGGAAAAACTGTTTTTT
TRBJ2-7,-,TRBV11-2,-,CASSRTLYEQYF,TGTGCCAGCAGTCGGACCCTCTACGAGCAGTACTTC
TRBJ1-1,-,TRBV5-4,-,CASSLYERLNTEAFF,TGTGCCAGCAGCTTGTACGAGCGGTTGAACACTGAAGCTTTCTTT
TRBJ1-1,-,TRBV2,-,CASSGDSAEAFF,TGTGCCAGCAGCGGTGACTCGGCTGAAGCTTTCTTT
TRBJ1-1,few,TRBV30,-,CAWRPPDFWLAFF,TGTGCCTGGAGACCCCCCGACTTCTGGTTGGCTTTCTTT
TRBJ2-1,-,TRBV15,TRBD1,CATSRAGTGVINEQFF,TGTGCCACCAGCAGAGCCGGGACAGGGGTTATCAATGAGCAGTTCTTC
TRBJ1-2,few,TRBV2,TRBD1,CASSEDRVYGYTF,TGTGCCAGCAGCGAGGACAGGGTTTATGGCTACACCTTC
TRBJ1-3,-,TRBV10-3,TRBD1,CAIRQGTANTIYF,TGTGCCATCAGGCAAGGGACAGCAAACACCATATATTTT
TRBJ2-2,once,TRBV7-9,-,CASSLWQGNTGELFF,TGTGCCAGCAGCTTATGGCAGGGGAACACCGGGGAGCTGTTTTTT
TRBJ1-5,-,TRBV12-5,TRBD1,CASGFGQGASPQHF,TGTGCTAGTGGTTTCGGACAGGGGGCTTCGCCCCAGCATTTT
TRBJ1-1,-,TRBV11-2,-,CASSLGQATNTEAFF,TGTGCCAGCAGCTTAGGACAGGCGACGAACACTGAAGCTTTCTTT
TRBJ2-3,-,TRBV7-7,-,CASSLARRDTQYF,TGTGCCAGCAGCTTAGCGCGAAGGGATACGCAGTATTTT
TRBJ1-3,-,TRBV14,TRBD1,CASSQGWTGLPRGNTIYF,TGTGCCAGCAGCCAAGGATGGACAGGGCTCCCGAGGGGAAACACCATATATTTT
TRBJ1-5,-,TRBV6-1,TRBD1,CASTNDRVKPQHF,TGTGCCAGCACTAACGACAGGGTCAAGCCCCAGCATTTT
TRBJ2-5,-,TRBV30,-,CAWGQTGGETQYF,TGTGCCTGGGGCCAGACAGGCGGAGAGACCCAGTACTTC
TRBJ2-5,-,TRBV4-1,TRBD2,CASSQPGLVGTQYF,TGCGCCAGCAGCCAACCCGGACTAGTTGGGACCCAGTACTTC
TRBJ1-1,-,TRBV6-5,-,CASRPGHLNAEAFF,TGTGCCAGCAGACCGGGACACCTGAACGCTGAAGCTTTCTTT
TRBJ1-2,-,TRBV19,-,CASSGERGYTF,TGTGCCAGTAGTGGGGAGAGAGGCTACACCTTC
TRBJ1-1,-,TRBV18,-,CASSPGEYTEAFF,TGTGCCAGCTCACCAGGAGAGTACACTGAAGCTTTCTTT
TRBJ2-3,-,TRBV25-1,-,CASSEEAGRRDTQYF,TGTGCCAGCAGTGAAGAGGCGGGGAGGAGAGATACGCAGTATTTT
TRBJ1-1,few,TRBV2,-,CASSESGAFF,TGTGCCAGCAGTGAAAGTGGAGCTTTCTTT
TRBJ2-5,once,TRBV9,-,CASSSAAGLQETQYF,TGTGCCAGCAGCTCGGCGGCGGGGCTTCAAGAGACCCAGTACTTC
TRBJ1-2,-,TRBV6-5,TRBD1,CASSYSKEGATYTYTF,TGTGCCAGCAGTTACTCGAAAGAGGGGGCCACCTATACATACACCTTC